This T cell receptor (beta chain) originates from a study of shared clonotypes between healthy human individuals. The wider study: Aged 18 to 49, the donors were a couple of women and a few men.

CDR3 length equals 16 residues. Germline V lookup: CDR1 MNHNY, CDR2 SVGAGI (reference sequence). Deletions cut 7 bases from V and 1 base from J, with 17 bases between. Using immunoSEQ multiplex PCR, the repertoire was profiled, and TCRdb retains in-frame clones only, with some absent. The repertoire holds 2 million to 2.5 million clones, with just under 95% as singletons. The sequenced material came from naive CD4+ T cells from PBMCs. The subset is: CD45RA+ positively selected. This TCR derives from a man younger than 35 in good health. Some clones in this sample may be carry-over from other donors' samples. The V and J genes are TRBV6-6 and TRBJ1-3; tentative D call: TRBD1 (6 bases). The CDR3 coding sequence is TGTGCCAGCAAGTTAGGGGGACATCCTTCTGGAAACACCATATATTTT. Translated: CASKLGGHPSGNTIYF.